This T cell receptor (beta chain) is drawn from a study of T cells in Graves' hyperthyroidism and ophthalmopathy. The wider study: Peripheral blood draws took place at initial diagnosis, ahead of any treatment.

Those patients with uncontrolled infection, other autoimmune disease, pregnancy or lactation were excluded. Used for diagnoses were clinical symptoms, serum thyroxine and TRAb, thyroid ultrasound and orbital computed tomography. Isolation of PBMCs was performed on about 9.9 ml fresh peripheral blood. This clonotype appeared many times. RNA transcripts were the template for amplifying TCR beta CDR3 regions. Primed by the HTBI set, a first-round RT-PCR was run on the TCR CDR3. TCRdb reanalysed the multiplex PCR reads using MiXCR and keeps one entry per CDR3 protein. Of about 420,000 distinct CDR3 sequences listed, around 13% were seen once; the top ten hold approximately 5.3%. CDR1 is SGHRS, CDR2 YFSETQ, per germline. J lost 8 bases, V lost 1 base, and 13 bases had no gene match. The CDR3 has 17 residues.

The sequenced material came from blood. The sequence was collected from a woman under 30 with Graves' hyperthyroidism. V and J are TRBV5-1 and TRBJ2-1; 9 positions match TRBD2. CDR3 protein: CASSLRSSGIPSDEQFF. The CDR3 region has the DNA TGCGCCAGCAGCTTGAGATCTAGCGGGATTCCCTCCGATGAGCAGTTCTTC.